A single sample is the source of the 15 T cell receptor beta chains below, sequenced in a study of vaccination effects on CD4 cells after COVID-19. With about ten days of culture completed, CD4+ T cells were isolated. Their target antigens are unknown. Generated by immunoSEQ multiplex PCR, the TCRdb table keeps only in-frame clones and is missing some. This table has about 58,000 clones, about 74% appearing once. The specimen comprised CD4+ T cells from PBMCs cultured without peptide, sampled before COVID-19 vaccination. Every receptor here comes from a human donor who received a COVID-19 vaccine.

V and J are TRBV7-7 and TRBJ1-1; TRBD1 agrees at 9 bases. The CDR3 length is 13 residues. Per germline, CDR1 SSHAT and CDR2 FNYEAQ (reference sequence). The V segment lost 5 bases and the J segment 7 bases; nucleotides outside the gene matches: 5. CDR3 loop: CASSADRGGEAFF. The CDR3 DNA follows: TGTGCCAGCAGCGCGGACAGGGGTGGTGAAGCTTTCTTT. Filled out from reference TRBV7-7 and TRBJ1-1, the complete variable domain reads GAGVSQSPRYKVTKRGQDVTLRCDPISSHATLYWYQQALGQGPEFLTYFNYEAQPDKSGLPSDRFSAERPEGSISTLTIQRTEQRDSAMYRCASSADRGGEAFFGQGTRLTVV.

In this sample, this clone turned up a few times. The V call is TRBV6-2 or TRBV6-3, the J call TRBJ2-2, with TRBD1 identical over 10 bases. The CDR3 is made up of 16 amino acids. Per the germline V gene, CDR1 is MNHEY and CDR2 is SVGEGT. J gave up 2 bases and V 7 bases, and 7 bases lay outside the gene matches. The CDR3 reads CASIPGTGVNTGELFF. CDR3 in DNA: TGTGCCAGCATCCCGGGGACAGGGGTAAACACCGGGGAGCTGTTTTTT.

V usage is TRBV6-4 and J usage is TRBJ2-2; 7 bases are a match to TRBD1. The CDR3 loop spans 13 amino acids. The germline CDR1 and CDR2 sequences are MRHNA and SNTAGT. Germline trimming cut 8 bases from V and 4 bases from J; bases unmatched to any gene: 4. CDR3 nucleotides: TGTGCCAGCGCAGCAGGGGGCACCGGGGAGCTGTTTTTT. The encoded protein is CASAAGGTGELFF.

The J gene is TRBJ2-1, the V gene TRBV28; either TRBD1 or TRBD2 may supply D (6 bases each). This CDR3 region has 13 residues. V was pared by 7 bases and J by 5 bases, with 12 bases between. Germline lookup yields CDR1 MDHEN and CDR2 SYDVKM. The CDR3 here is CASTEGGNNEQFF. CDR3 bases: TGTGCCAGCACCGAGGGGGGAAACAATGAGCAGTTCTTC.

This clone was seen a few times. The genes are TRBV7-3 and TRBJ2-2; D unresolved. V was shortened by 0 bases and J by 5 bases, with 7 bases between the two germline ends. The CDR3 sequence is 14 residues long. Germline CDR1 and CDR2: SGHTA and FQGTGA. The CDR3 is CASSLTGGTGELFF. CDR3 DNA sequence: TGTGCCAGCAGCTTAACTGGCGGAACCGGGGAGCTGTTTTTT.

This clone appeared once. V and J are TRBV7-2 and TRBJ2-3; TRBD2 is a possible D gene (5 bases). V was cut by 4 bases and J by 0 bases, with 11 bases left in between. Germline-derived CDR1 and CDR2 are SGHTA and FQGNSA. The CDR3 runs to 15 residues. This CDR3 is CASSSKRLSTDTQYF. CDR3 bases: TGTGCCAGCAGCTCCAAGCGGCTTAGCACAGATACGCAGTATTTT.

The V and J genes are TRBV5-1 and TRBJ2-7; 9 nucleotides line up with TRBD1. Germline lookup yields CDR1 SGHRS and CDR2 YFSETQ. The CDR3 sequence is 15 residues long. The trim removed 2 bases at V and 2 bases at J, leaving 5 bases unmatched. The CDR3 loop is CASSLGTGSTYEQYV. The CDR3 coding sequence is TGCGCCAGCAGCTTAGGGACAGGGTCCACCTACGAGCAGTACGTC.

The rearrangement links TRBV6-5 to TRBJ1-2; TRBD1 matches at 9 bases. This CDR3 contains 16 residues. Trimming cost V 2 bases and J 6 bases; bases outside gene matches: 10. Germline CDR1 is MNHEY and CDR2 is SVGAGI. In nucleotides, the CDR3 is TGTGCCAGCAGTTACGTCCCGGGACAGGGATTTCATGGCTACACCTTC. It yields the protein CASSYVPGQGFHGYTF.

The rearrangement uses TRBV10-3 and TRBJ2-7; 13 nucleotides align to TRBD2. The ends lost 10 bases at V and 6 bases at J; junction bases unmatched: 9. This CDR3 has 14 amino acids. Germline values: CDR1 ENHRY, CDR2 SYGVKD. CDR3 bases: TGTGCCAGCGCGACTAGCGGGGGGCCTCTCGAGCAGTACGTC. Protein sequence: CASATSGGPLEQYV.

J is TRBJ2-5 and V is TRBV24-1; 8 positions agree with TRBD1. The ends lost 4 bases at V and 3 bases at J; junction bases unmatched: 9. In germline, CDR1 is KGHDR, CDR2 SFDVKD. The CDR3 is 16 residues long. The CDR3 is CATSDSGTGAEETQYF. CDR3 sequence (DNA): TGTGCCACCAGTGACTCCGGGACAGGAGCCGAAGAGACCCAGTACTTC.

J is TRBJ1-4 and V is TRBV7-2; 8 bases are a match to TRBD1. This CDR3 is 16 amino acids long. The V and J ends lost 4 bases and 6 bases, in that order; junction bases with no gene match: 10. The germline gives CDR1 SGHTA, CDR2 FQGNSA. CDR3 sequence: CASSSRARGQDEKLFF. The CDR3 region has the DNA TGTGCCAGCAGCTCCAGGGCCAGGGGGCAGGATGAAAAACTGTTTTTT.

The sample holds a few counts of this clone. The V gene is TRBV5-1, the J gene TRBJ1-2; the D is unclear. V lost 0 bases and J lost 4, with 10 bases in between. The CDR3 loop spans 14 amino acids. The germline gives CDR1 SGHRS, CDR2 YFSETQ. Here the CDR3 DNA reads TGCGCCAGCAGCTTGGACAAGGCAAGCTATGGCTACACCTTC. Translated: CASSLDKASYGYTF.

CDR3 protein: CASSDRGRTDTQYF. In DNA, the CDR3 is TGTGCCAGCAGTGACCGGGGGCGCACAGATACGCAGTATTTT. The genes are TRBV6-4 and TRBJ2-3, with D tentatively TRBD1 or TRBD2 (6 bases each). There are 14 residues in the CDR3. Germline CDR1 reads MRHNA; CDR2 reads SNTAGT. Trimming cost V 2 bases and J 1 base, with 7 bases left between them.

DNA of the CDR3: TGTGCCAGCAGCCAAGCCGGGACCGCGAGCTCCTACGAGCAGTACGTC. Its protein product is CASSQAGTASSYEQYV. The V gene is TRBV3-1 (or the pseudogene TRBV3-2), the J gene TRBJ2-7, with D perhaps being TRBD1 or TRBD2 (5 bases each). The germline CDR1 and CDR2 sequences are LGHDT and YNNKEL (reference sequence). The CDR3 spans 16 residues. Trimming stripped 1 base from V and 0 bases from J, with 13 bases between.

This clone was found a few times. CDR3 residues: CASSSGRDNQPQHF. CDR3 DNA sequence: TGTGCCAGCAGCTCGGGGCGGGACAATCAGCCCCAGCATTTT. The chain links TRBV7-9 to TRBJ1-5, with a tentative D call TRBD1 (5 bases). V was clipped by 4 bases and J by 3 bases, with 10 bases between them. Germline V gene sequence: CDR1 SEHNR, CDR2 FQNEAQ (reference sequence). This CDR3 comprises 14 residues.